These T cell receptor beta chains were read from a single sample in a study of T cell responses to AZD1222 COVID-19 vaccine. The assay was immunoSEQ multiplex PCR, and TCRdb's table has in-frame clones only and misses some. The repertoire holds around 120,000 clones, with roughly nine tenths as singletons. The sample here was peripheral blood, taken 28 days after the second AZD1222 dose. The receptors here all came from an adult who received the AZD1222 COVID-19 vaccine. Both conserved end residues are part of each CDR3. A D gene is named only where the DNA matches it firmly. Expanded clones get a size class; other rows say once, few or many, or leave the size out.

clone size,D gene,V gene,J gene,CDR3 DNA,CDR3 protein
.,TRBD1,TRBV13,TRBJ1-1,TGTGCCAGCAGCTTGGACAGGGGACCCGAGAACACTGAAGCTTTCTTT,CASSLDRGPENTEAFF
few,TRBD2,TRBV7-2,TRBJ2-7,TGTGCCAGCAGTCCCGTCGGGGGGGACCCCGCCGAGCAGTACTTC,CASSPVGGDPAEQYF
.,.,TRBV4-2,TRBJ1-3,TGTGCCAGCAGCGCTCGTGGGGGGGGAAACACCATATATTTT,CASSARGGGNTIYF
.,.,TRBV9,TRBJ1-2,TGTGCCAGCAGCCCCCGGGGGAGGGGGGTATATGGCTACACCTTC,CASSPRGRGVYGYTF
.,.,TRBV11-3,TRBJ1-5,TGTGCCAGCAGCTTAAAAACAGGCGGGAGCGTAAATCAGCCCCAGCATTTT,CASSLKTGGSVNQPQHF
once,.,TRBV11-3,TRBJ1-1,TGTGCCAGCAGCCGGGGCCGAACCACTGAAGCTTTCTTT,CASSRGRTTEAFF
.,TRBD2,TRBV7-2,TRBJ2-5,TGTGCCAGCAGCTTAGATAGCGGGGGGGCCTCGGAGACCCAGTACTTC,CASSLDSGGASETQYF
few,TRBD1,TRBV30,TRBJ1-2,TGTGCCTGGACAGGGGGCGCAGATGGCTACACCTTC,CAWTGGADGYTF
.,.,TRBV4-1,TRBJ2-3,TGCGCCAGCAGCCAAGACCCCCGGGATACGCAGTATTTT,CASSQDPRDTQYF
.,.,TRBV4-3,TRBJ2-7,TGCGCCAGCAGCCAAGATAGTCTGGGCAGGCTCGAGCAGTACTTC,CASSQDSLGRLEQYF
.,TRBD1,TRBV6-2/TRBV6-3,TRBJ1-5,TGTGCCAGCAGTTACATTTATCGGCAGGGGGGTCGTAGCAATCAGCCCCAGCATTTT,CASSYIYRQGGRSNQPQHF
.,.,TRBV24-1,TRBJ2-7,TGTGCCACCAGTGATGGGGGCGAATACGAGCAGTACTTC,CATSDGGEYEQYF
.,TRBD2,TRBV2,TRBJ2-3,TGTGCCAGCAGTGAAGCGCGGGGGGCGGGTGCGGATACGCAGTATTTT,CASSEARGAGADTQYF
.,.,TRBV28,TRBJ1-1,TGTGCCAGCAGTTTAGGAGGGGGGAACACTGAAGCTTTCTTT,CASSLGGGNTEAFF
once,TRBD2,TRBV4-2,TRBJ2-7,TGTGCCAGCAGCCCTACTTCTTGGTCTAGCGGGGGGGCTTCCGAGCAGTACTTC,CASSPTSWSSGGASEQYF
.,.,TRBV28,TRBJ2-1,TGTGCCAGCAGTCCAGTCAGGAGGGGCAATGAGCAGTTCTTC,CASSPVRRGNEQFF
.,.,TRBV5-4,TRBJ1-2,TGTGCCAGCAGCTTGGACCCGAGGGACTATGGCTACACCTTC,CASSLDPRDYGYTF
.,.,TRBV6-6,TRBJ2-7,TGTGCCAGCAGTTCTCCGACGGGGACATCAATCTACGAGCAGTACTTC,CASSSPTGTSIYEQYF
.,TRBD1,TRBV7-3,TRBJ1-6,TGTGCCAGCAGTGAAACCGGGACAGATAATTCACCCCTCCACTTT,CASSETGTDNSPLHF
.,TRBD1,TRBV19,TRBJ1-6,TGTGCCAGTAGTGTACAGGGGGCGAGATCACCCCTCCACTTT,CASSVQGARSPLHF
.,TRBD1,TRBV5-4,TRBJ2-3,TGTGCCAGCAGCTTACGGACAGGGTCGTCAGATACGCAGTATTTT,CASSLRTGSSDTQYF
.,.,TRBV4-2,TRBJ1-5,TGTGCCAGCAGCCAAGAGTACAGGGATTGGGTTCAGCCCCAGCATTTT,CASSQEYRDWVQPQHF
.,TRBD2,TRBV11-2,TRBJ2-2,TGTGCCAGCAGTCCCACGGGGGGTGGCACCGGGGAGCTGTTTTTT,CASSPTGGGTGELFF
.,.,TRBV5-8,TRBJ2-5,TGTGCCAGCAGCCGTTGGGGAAACCAAGAGACCCAGTACTTC,CASSRWGNQETQYF
.,TRBD1,TRBV5-1,TRBJ1-4,TGCGCCAGCAGCTTGGGGACAGGTTTGAATGAAAAACTGTTTTTT,CASSLGTGLNEKLFF
.,.,TRBV27,TRBJ1-1,TGTGCCAGCAGTTTGGAGGGGGTGAACACTGAAGCTTTCTTT,CASSLEGVNTEAFF
.,.,TRBV9,TRBJ2-5,TGTGCCAGCAGCGGCGGGACGCAAGAGACCCAGTACTTC,CASSGGTQETQYF
.,TRBD1,TRBV18,TRBJ1-1,TGTGCCAGCTCACCATCACCTGGGACAGCCTTAGCTTTCTTT,CASSPSPGTALAFF
.,TRBD1,TRBV19,TRBJ1-4,TGTGCCAGTAGGGGGACAGGGCGTGAAAAACTGTTTTTT,CASRGTGREKLFF
.,.,TRBV7-9,TRBJ2-7,TGTGCCAGCAGCTTAGCGACGGGTTACGAGCAGTACTTC,CASSLATGYEQYF
.,.,TRBV19,TRBJ2-7,TGTGCCAGTACCGGGACACCCTACGAGCAGTACTTC,CASTGTPYEQYF
.,.,TRBV28,TRBJ2-1,TGTGCCAGCAGACTAAGGGGACGGCACAATGAGCAGTTCTTC,CASRLRGRHNEQFF
.,.,TRBV25-1,TRBJ1-6,TGTGCCAGCAGTGAATATTGGGGCCCCCTCCACTTT,CASSEYWGPLHF
.,.,TRBV5-1,TRBJ1-2,TGCGCCAGCAGCTTGGAAAGCGACTATGGCTACACCTTC,CASSLESDYGYTF
few,.,TRBV25-1,TRBJ1-5,TGTGCCAGCAGTGAAAAGGGTATAAATCAGCCCCAGCATTTT,CASSEKGINQPQHF
.,.,TRBV19,TRBJ2-3,TGTGCCAGTAGTTCCGGAGCAGATACGCAGTATTTT,CASSSGADTQYF
.,.,TRBV7-9,TRBJ2-1,TGTGCCAGCAGCTTCCCGAGCGGGGAGCAGTTCTTC,CASSFPSGEQFF
.,.,TRBV19,TRBJ1-6,TGTGCCAGTAGCCAGGGATACAGTTCGCCTACATCCTATAATTCACCCCTCCACTTT,CASSQGYSSPTSYNSPLHF
.,.,TRBV4-3,TRBJ1-2,TGCGCCAGCAGCCAAGATCGAGGGGGGCGAACCTATGGCTACACCTTC,CASSQDRGGRTYGYTF
once,TRBD2,TRBV6-5,TRBJ2-3,TGTGCCAGCAGTTACTCGACTAGCGGTAGCACAGATACGCAGTATTTT,CASSYSTSGSTDTQYF
.,.,TRBV5-1,TRBJ1-1,TGCGCCAGCAGGGAGGGGGGGTCGAACACTGAAGCTTTCTTT,CASREGGSNTEAFF